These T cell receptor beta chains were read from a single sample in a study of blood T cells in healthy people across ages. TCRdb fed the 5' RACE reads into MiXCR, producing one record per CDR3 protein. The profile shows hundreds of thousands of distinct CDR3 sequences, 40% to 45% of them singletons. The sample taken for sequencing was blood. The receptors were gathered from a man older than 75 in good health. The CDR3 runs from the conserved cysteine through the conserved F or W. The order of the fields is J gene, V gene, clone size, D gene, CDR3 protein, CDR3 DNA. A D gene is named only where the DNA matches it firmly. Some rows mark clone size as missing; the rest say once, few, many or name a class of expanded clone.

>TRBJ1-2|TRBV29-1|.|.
CSAGEGTNYGYTF
TGCAGCGCTGGGGAGGGAACCAACTATGGCTACACCTTC
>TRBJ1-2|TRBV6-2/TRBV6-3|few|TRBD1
CASRRASGTGVYGYTF
TGTGCCAGCAGAAGGGCCTCCGGGACAGGGGTCTATGGCTACACCTTC
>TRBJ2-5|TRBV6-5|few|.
CASSPGWSETQYF
TGTGCCAGCAGTCCAGGGTGGTCGGAGACCCAGTACTTC
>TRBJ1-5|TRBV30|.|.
CAWSVGGGYQPQHF
TGTGCCTGGAGTGTAGGAGGGGGGTATCAGCCCCAGCATTTT
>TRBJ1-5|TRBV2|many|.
CASSDQSSNQPQHF
TGTGCCAGCAGCGACCAGAGTAGCAATCAGCCCCAGCATTTT
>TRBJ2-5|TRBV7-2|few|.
CASSLSPGIQETQYF
TGTGCCAGCAGCTTATCGCCGGGAATCCAAGAGACCCAGTACTTC
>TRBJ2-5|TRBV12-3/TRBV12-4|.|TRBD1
CASSLGTGVETQYF
TGTGCCAGCAGTTTGGGGACAGGGGTCGAGACCCAGTACTTC
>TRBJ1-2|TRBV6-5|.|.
CASSIQDSYGYTF
TGTGCCAGCAGCATACAGGATAGCTATGGCTACACCTTC
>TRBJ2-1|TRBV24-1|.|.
CATSDAGKGNEQFF
TGTGCCACCAGTGATGCGGGGAAGGGCAATGAGCAGTTCTTC
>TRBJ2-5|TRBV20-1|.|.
CSAQPGVGYQETQYF
TGCAGTGCCCAGCCGGGGGTAGGGTATCAAGAGACCCAGTACTTC
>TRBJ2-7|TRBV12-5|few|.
CASGSESEQYF
TGTGCTAGTGGCTCAGAGTCCGAGCAGTACTTC
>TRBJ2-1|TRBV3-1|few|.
CASSQAGTAVNEQFF
TGTGCCAGCAGCCAAGCCGGGACGGCTGTCAATGAGCAGTTCTTC
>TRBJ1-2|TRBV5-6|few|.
CASSQGGTNYGYTF
TGTGCCAGCAGCCAGGGTGGCACAAACTATGGCTACACCTTC
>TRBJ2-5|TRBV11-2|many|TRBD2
CASSLDGTRQETQYF
TGTGCCAGCAGCTTAGATGGGACTAGACAAGAGACCCAGTACTTC
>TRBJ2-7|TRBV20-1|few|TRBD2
CSVEPGLAEGEQYF
TGCAGTGTTGAACCGGGACTAGCGGAAGGCGAGCAGTACTTC
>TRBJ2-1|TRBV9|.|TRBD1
CASSVGGTGVNEQFF
TGTGCCAGCAGCGTAGGAGGGACAGGGGTCAATGAGCAGTTCTTC
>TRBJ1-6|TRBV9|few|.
CASSVKAENSPLHF
TGTGCCAGCAGCGTCAAGGCAGAAAATTCACCCCTCCACTTT
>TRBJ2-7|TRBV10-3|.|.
CAISAGREQYF
TGTGCCATCAGTGCGGGAAGGGAGCAGTACTTC
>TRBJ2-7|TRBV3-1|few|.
CASSQEGRPEGEQYF
TGTGCCAGCAGCCAAGAGGGTCGTCCGGAGGGCGAGCAGTACTTC